This T cell receptor beta chain emerged from a study of technical replicates of blood from a few donors. Repertoires were generated with immunoSEQ multiplex PCR, while TCRdb's copy carries only in-frame clones and drops some. The sample has more than 80,000 clones; 85% to 95% are singletons. V shed 6 bases and J 7 bases; nucleotides not matched to a gene: 10. CDR1 is SNHLY and CDR2 is FYNNEI in the germline V gene. The length of the CDR3 is 15 residues. The rearrangement joins TRBV2 to TRBJ1-5; the match to TRBD1 covers 9 bases. The receptor was isolated from a human donor in good health. The sample was T cells isolated from PBMCs. Here the CDR3 reads CASSPSPGQGQPQHF. The CDR3 nucleotides read TGTGCCAGCAGCCCCTCCCCGGGACAGGGACAGCCCCAGCATTTT.